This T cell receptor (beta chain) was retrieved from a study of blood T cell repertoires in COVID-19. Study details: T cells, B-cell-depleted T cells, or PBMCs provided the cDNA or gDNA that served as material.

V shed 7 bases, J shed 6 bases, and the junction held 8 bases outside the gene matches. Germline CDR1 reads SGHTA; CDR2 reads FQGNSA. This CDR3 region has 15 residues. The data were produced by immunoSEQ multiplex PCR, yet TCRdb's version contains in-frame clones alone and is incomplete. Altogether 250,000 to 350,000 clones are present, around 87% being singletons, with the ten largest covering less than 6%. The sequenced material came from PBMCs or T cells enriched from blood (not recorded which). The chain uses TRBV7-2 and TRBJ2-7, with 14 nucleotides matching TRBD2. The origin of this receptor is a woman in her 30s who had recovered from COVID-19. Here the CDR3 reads CASTGTSGGEGEQYF. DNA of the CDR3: TGTGCCAGCACCGGGACTAGCGGGGGAGAGGGCGAGCAGTACTTC.